This T cell receptor beta chain appears in the sequencing data of a study of tumor-infiltrating lymphocytes in primary liver carcinoma. Overall study: Tumors were stage T1-T3 N0M0, about 4 to 11 cm across. Roughly 3.5 to 8 million productive TCRbeta reads came from each sample, comparable across tissue types. Study-wide points: Against blood, tumors held a significantly higher top-250-clone fraction (p = 0.039).

In the case of this clonotype: Its antigen is unidentified. One end of the junction is discordant with germline, which a read error may explain.

Total RNA and DNA came together from approximately 20-30 mg of bulk tissue without cell sorting. With around 500 ng total RNA as template and a constant-region primer, TCR beta cDNA was made. Libraries covering TCR beta were generated through three nested multiplex PCR rounds (using a slightly modified ARM-PCR). Primers for the first two PCR rounds were TRBV1-TRBV30 forward primers and a C-beta reverse primer (roughly 10 cycles per round). Using its own MiXCR run on the multiplex PCR reads, TCRdb lists one record per CDR3 protein. The sample lists roughly 120,000 distinct CDR3 sequences, around 65% occurring once. CDR1 is MNHEY and CDR2 is SVGAGI in the germline V gene. The CDR3 is 16 amino acids.

The sequencing input was tumor-adjacent normal liver tissue. The chain combines TRBV6-5 with TRBJ1-1; TRBD1 agrees at 11 bases. This TCR derives from a woman aged 60 to 75 with primary liver carcinoma and hepatitis B virus infection. In nucleotides, the CDR3 is TGTGCCTGCAGTTTGGGACAGGGGGTTGGGGTGACTGAAGCTTTCTTT. This translates into CACSLGQGVGVTEAFF.